The 9 T cell receptor beta chains reported below all come from one sample, sequenced in a study of blood T cell repertoires in COVID-19. Sequenced by immunoSEQ multiplex PCR; TCRdb stores in-frame clones only, minus some. The table has roughly 250,000 clones, 82% seen once. Source material: peripheral blood. The receptors were sampled from a woman older than 75 with active or convalescent COVID-19.

The CDR3 region is CASSQVRGRRETQYF. CDR3 nucleotide sequence: TGCGCCAGCAGCCAAGTGCGCGGGAGGCGAGAGACCCAGTACTTC. This sequence joins TRBV4-1 and TRBJ2-5, with 8 bases lining up with TRBD2. The CDR3 is 15 residues long. V shed 1 base and J 4 bases; nucleotides not matched to a gene: 5. The V gene's germline CDR1 is MGHRA and CDR2 YSYEKL.

In DNA, the CDR3 is TGTGCCAGCAGTGAAGCGCGGAACTATGGCTACACCTTC. This sequence encodes CASSEARNYGYTF. This chain links TRBV2 with TRBJ1-2; no definite D call. Trimming took 0 bases from V and 2 from J, leaving 4 bases between them. The germline V gene encodes CDR1 SNHLY and CDR2 FYNNEI. CDR3 size: 13 residues.

As DNA, the CDR3 is TGTGCCAGCAGCCCAAAGAGGGATTCACCCCTCCACTTT. The encoded protein is CASSPKRDSPLHF. The chain links TRBV7-9 to TRBJ1-6; D unclear. CDR1 is SEHNR and CDR2 is FQNEAQ in the germline V gene (reference sequence). The CDR3 has 13 residues. The V end lost 5 bases, the J end lost 8 bases, and 10 bases lay between the germline ends.

This clone has more than one count but fewer than ten. Additional DNA sequences in this sample encode the identical CDR3. The V gene is TRBV5-1, the J gene TRBJ2-7, with a tentative D call TRBD1 (5 bases). The V and J ends lost 1 base and 5 bases respectively, with 10 bases between them. This CDR3 has 13 amino acids. In germline, CDR1 is SGHRS, CDR2 YFSETQ. The chain's CDR3 is CASSLTGPHEQYF. The CDR3 nucleotides are TGCGCCAGCAGCTTGACAGGACCCCACGAGCAGTACTTC.

V is TRBV5-1 and J is TRBJ1-1; D unresolved. The germline V gene encodes CDR1 SGHRS and CDR2 YFSETQ. The V end was cut by 4 bases, the J end by 1 base, with 11 bases between. The CDR3 loop spans 14 amino acids. CDR3 loop: CASSPAPGNTEAFF. DNA for the CDR3: TGCGCCAGCAGCCCCGCTCCGGGGAACACTGAAGCTTTCTTT.

The chain joins TRBV6-5 to TRBJ2-7, with 8 nucleotides matching TRBD1. This CDR3 contains 14 residues. Germline V gene data show CDR1 as MNHEY and CDR2 as SVGAGI. Trimming removed 6 bases from V and 3 bases from J; junction bases left unmatched: 7. DNA for the CDR3: TGTGCCAGCAGATTGACAGGGGTAAGCTACGAGCAGTACTTC. Translation: CASRLTGVSYEQYF.

The chain carries TRBV11-2 and TRBJ2-6, with TRBD1 as a possible D gene (6 bases). Between the trimmed V and J ends, which lost 2 bases and 5 bases, there was a span of 22 bases. This CDR3 is 19 amino acids long. Germline V gives CDR1 SGHAT, CDR2 FQNNGV. CDR3 region: CASSLRSGTTVVRANVLTF. CDR3 coding DNA: TGTGCCAGCAGCTTAAGGTCCGGGACAACCGTGGTCAGGGCCAACGTCCTGACTTTC.

Only one count was recorded for this clone. The chain has TRBV10-3 and TRBJ1-6, with 9 bases matching TRBD1. With 7 bases clipped from V and 7 bases from J, the junction kept 5 bases outside the gene matches. Germline V gene sequence: CDR1 ENHRY, CDR2 SYGVKD. This CDR3 contains 14 residues. The CDR3 DNA is TGTGCCATCATGGGGACAGGGAGGAATTCACCCCTCCACTTT. Translating it yields CAIMGTGRNSPLHF.

The chain uses TRBV18 and TRBJ2-7, with 8 bases that match TRBD1. The CDR3 consists of 17 residues. The V gene end was trimmed by 2 bases and the J gene end by 0 bases; junction bases not matched to a gene: 9. Per germline, CDR1 KGHSH and CDR2 LQKENI. The CDR3 DNA sequence: TGTGCCAGCTCACCATCAGGACAGGGAAGAAGCTCCTACGAGCAGTACTTC. As protein: CASSPSGQGRSSYEQYF.